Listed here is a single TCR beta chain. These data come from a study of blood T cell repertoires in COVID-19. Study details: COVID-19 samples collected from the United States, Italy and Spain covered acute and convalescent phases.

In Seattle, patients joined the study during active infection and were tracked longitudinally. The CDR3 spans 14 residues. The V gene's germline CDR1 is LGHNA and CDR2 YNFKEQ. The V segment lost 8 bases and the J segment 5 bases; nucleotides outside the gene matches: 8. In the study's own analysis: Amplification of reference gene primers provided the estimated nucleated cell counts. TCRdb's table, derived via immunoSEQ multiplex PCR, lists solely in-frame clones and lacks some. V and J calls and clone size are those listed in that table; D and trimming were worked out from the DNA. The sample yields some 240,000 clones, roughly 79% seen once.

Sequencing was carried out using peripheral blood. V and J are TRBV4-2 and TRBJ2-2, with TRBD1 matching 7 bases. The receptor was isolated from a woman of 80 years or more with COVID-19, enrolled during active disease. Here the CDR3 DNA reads TGTGCCAGCTCGTACGCAGGGGGAACCGGGGAGCTGTTTTTT. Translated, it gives CASSYAGGTGELFF.